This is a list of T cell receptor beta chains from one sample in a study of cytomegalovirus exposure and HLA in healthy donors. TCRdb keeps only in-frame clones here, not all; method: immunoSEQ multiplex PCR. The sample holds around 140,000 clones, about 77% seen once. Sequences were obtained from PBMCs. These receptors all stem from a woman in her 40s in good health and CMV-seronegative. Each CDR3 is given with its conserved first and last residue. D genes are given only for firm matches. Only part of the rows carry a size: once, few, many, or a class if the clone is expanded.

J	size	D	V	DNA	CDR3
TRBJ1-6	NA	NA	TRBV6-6	TGTGCCAGCAGCTTAACAGGGCCGACCCACTTT	CASSLTGPTHF
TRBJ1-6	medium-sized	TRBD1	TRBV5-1	TGCGCCAGCAGCGGCGGGACAGGGAATTCACCCCTCCACTTT	CASSGGTGNSPLHF
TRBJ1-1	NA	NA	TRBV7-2	TGTGCCAGCAGCTTAGAGGGGGGGCGTAAAGCTTTCTTT	CASSLEGGRKAFF
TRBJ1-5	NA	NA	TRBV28	TGTGCCAGCAGTGAGACAGGCCAGCCCCAGCATTTT	CASSETGQPQHF
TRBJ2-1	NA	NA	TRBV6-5	TGTGCCAGCAGTTACTTATTAGGGGGAAATGAGCAGTTCTTC	CASSYLLGGNEQFF
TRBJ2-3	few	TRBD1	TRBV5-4	TGTGCCAGCAGCTTGGCCGAGGACAGGGGGCGTCCAGATACGCAGTATTTT	CASSLAEDRGRPDTQYF
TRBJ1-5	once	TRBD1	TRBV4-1	TGCGCCAGCAGCCAAGATACCAAGGGGGCAAGGCAGCCCCAGCATTTT	CASSQDTKGARQPQHF
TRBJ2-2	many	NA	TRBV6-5	TGTGCCAGCAGTTACCTTCCCCAGGGTACCGGGGAGCTGTTTTTT	CASSYLPQGTGELFF
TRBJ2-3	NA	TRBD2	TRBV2	TGTGCCAGCAGTGAGAAAGCGGGGGGTACCACAGATACGCAGTATTTT	CASSEKAGGTTDTQYF
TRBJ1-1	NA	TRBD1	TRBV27	TGTGCCAGCAGTTTATCAGGGACAGTTGAAGCTTTCTTT	CASSLSGTVEAFF
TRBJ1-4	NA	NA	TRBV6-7	TGTGCCAGCAGGAGCCACAGGCGGCCTAATGAAAAACTGTTTTTT	CASRSHRRPNEKLFF
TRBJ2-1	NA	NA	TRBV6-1	TGTGCCAGCAGTGATAATCAGGGTTTTTCCTACAATGAGCAGTTCTTC	CASSDNQGFSYNEQFF
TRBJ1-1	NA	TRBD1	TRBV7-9	TGTGCCAGCAGCCCTACCGGGACAGGGAAAACTGAAGCTTTCTTT	CASSPTGTGKTEAFF
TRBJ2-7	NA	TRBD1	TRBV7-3	TGTGCCAGCAGTCGGGGACAGAGGGCTCAGAGGGACTTC	CASSRGQRAQRDF
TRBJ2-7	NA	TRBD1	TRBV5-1	TGCGCCAGCTCTGACAGGGGTGTTTCCTACGAGCAGTACTTC	CASSDRGVSYEQYF
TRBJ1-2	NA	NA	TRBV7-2	TGTGCCAGCAGCTTAGATGAGGAATATGGCTACACCTTC	CASSLDEEYGYTF
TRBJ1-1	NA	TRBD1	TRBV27	TGTGCCAGCAGGGACAGGGTTTGGACTGAAGCTTTCTTT	CASRDRVWTEAFF
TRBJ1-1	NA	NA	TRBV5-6	TGTGCCAGCAGCAAGGGGTTTCGGGAAGCTTTCTTT	CASSKGFREAFF
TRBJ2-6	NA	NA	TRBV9	TGTGCCAGCAGCGTACCAACAGGGTCTGGGGCCAACGTCCTGACTTTC	CASSVPTGSGANVLTF
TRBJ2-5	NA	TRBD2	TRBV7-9	TGTGCCAGCAGCCAGACTAGCGGGGGACCCCAAGAGACCCAGTACTTC	CASSQTSGGPQETQYF